This T cell receptor beta chain was documented in a study of CD8 T cells in ankylosing spondylitis. The study, taken as a whole, reports: There was reportedly significant enrichment of clones that were disease-linked in matched ankylosing spondylitis synovial fluid.

CDR3 length: 14 residues. V was trimmed by 10 bases and J by 5 bases, leaving 20 bases between them. Germline CDR1 ENHRY, CDR2 SYGVKD. Preparation of TCR beta libraries was done by quantitative 5'-RACE with molecular barcodes. Using its own MiXCR run on the 5' RACE reads, TCRdb lists one record per CDR3 protein. The sample lists about 240,000 distinct CDR3 sequences, less than 9.5% occurring once. This clonotype was seen ten or more times. The antigen is undetermined. The chain couples TRBV10-3 to TRBJ1-1; TRBD1 might be the D (5 bases). The TCR comes from a female donor with ankylosing spondylitis or in good health (not recorded which). Input material: blood, either unsorted or a sorted T cell fraction (not recorded which). The DNA for the CDR3 is TGTGCCACACAACAGGCAATGGCAGCTACTGAAGCTTTCTTT. Protein: CATQQAMAATEAFF.